A selection of T cell receptor beta chains follows, all from one sample in a study of response to subunit inactivated influenza vaccine. TCRdb recomputed calls from the RT-PCR reads with MiXCR, one row per CDR3 protein. This table holds around 750,000 distinct CDR3 sequences, over 20% found once. The input for sequencing was PBMCs from blood, taken 4 to 6 days after vaccination. These receptors were obtained from a man aged 45-60 years who received an inactivated influenza vaccine. Both conserved end residues are part of each CDR3. The D gene is left open where the match is weak. Rows give clone size only sometimes, using once, few, many, or a class for an expanded clone.

NA,NA,TRBJ2-7,TRBV20-1,CSAHQRVFGEQYF,TGCAGTGCCCACCAGCGGGTTTTCGGTGAGCAGTACTTC
NA,few,TRBJ2-3,TRBV20-1,CSASPELAGSYFGTSTDTQYF,TGCAGTGCTAGCCCAGAGCTGGCGGGTTCATACTTTGGGACTAGCACAGATACGCAGTATTTT
NA,few,TRBJ1-1,TRBV27,CASSLSWGGRTEAFF,TGTGCCAGCAGTTTATCGTGGGGGGGGCGGACTGAAGCTTTCTTT
TRBD2,NA,TRBJ2-1,TRBV27,CASSPLAGVGHNEQFF,TGTGCCAGCAGTCCCCTAGCGGGAGTAGGACACAATGAGCAGTTCTTC
NA,NA,TRBJ2-1,TRBV5-1,CASSPDWGSYNEQFF,TGCGCCAGCAGCCCTGACTGGGGCTCCTACAATGAGCAGTTCTTC
TRBD1,NA,TRBJ2-5,TRBV5-6,CASSLGADRGLLYF,TGTGCCAGCAGCTTGGGTGCGGACAGGGGGCTTCTGTACTTC
NA,few,TRBJ1-3,TRBV5-6,CASSVGGLSSGNTIYF,TGTGCCAGCAGCGTAGGGGGGTTGAGCTCTGGAAACACCATATATTTT
NA,NA,TRBJ1-5,TRBV10-3,CAISDGGGHVRQPQHF,TGTGCCATCAGCGACGGAGGGGGACACGTTCGTCAGCCCCAGCATTTT
NA,NA,TRBJ2-1,TRBV18,CASSPVWRNEQFF,TGTGCCAGCTCACCGGTTTGGCGGAATGAGCAGTTCTTC
NA,NA,TRBJ1-2,TRBV29-1,CSVEGSGAGGYTF,TGCAGCGTTGAAGGGTCAGGGGCAGGTGGCTACACCTTC
NA,few,TRBJ2-1,TRBV3-1,CASSQVEAGKQFF,TGTGCCAGCAGCCAAGTAGAGGCGGGAAAGCAGTTCTTC
TRBD1,NA,TRBJ2-7,TRBV15,CATRGTGGDEQYF,TGTGCCACCAGGGGGACAGGCGGGGACGAGCAGTACTTC
NA,NA,TRBJ2-2,TRBV12-3/TRBV12-4,CASSLAHASNTGELFF,TGTGCCAGCAGTTTAGCGCATGCTTCGAACACCGGGGAGCTGTTTTTT